A selection of T cell receptor beta chains follows, all from one sample in a study of CD8 T cells in Susac syndrome. TCRdb processed the immunoSEQ multiplex PCR reads anew with MiXCR; each CDR3 protein has one entry. The table has 95,000 to 150,000 distinct CDR3 sequences, roughly 94% seen once; the top ten hold about 0.3%. Sequences were obtained from CD8+ T cells from PBMCs. The receptor source for this set is a human donor with Susac syndrome. The CDR3 runs from the conserved cysteine through the conserved F or W. Each record gives: V gene, clone size, D gene, J gene, CDR3 DNA, CDR3 protein. A D gene is named only where the DNA matches it firmly. Some rows mark clone size as missing; the rest say once, few, many or name a class of expanded clone.

v_call: TRBV6-5; clone_size: -; d_call: -; j_call: TRBJ2-7; cdr3_nt: TGTGCCAGCAGCCTTTTTGGCAGCTCCTACGAGCAGTACTTC; cdr3_aa: CASSLFGSSYEQYF
v_call: TRBV6-2/TRBV6-3; clone_size: -; d_call: TRBD1; j_call: TRBJ2-7; cdr3_nt: TGTGCCAGCAGTTATGGACAGGGGGCCTTCGAGCAGTACTTC; cdr3_aa: CASSYGQGAFEQYF
v_call: TRBV6-2/TRBV6-3; clone_size: -; d_call: -; j_call: TRBJ1-2; cdr3_nt: TGTGCCAGCAGGATCGCCGGGACGGCCTATGGCTACACCTTC; cdr3_aa: CASRIAGTAYGYTF
v_call: TRBV7-9; clone_size: once; d_call: -; j_call: TRBJ2-7; cdr3_nt: TGTGCCAGCAGCCATCACACCGGGACCCCCTACGAGCAGTACTTC; cdr3_aa: CASSHHTGTPYEQYF
v_call: TRBV15; clone_size: -; d_call: -; j_call: TRBJ1-5; cdr3_nt: TGTGCCACCAGCAGAGACCCGTTGGACAGCACCCAGCATTTT; cdr3_aa: CATSRDPLDSTQHF
v_call: TRBV20-1; clone_size: -; d_call: TRBD1; j_call: TRBJ1-6; cdr3_nt: TGCAGTGCTAGGGGACAGGGGGCCAATAGCTCCTATAATTCACCCCTCCACTTT; cdr3_aa: CSARGQGANSSYNSPLHF
v_call: TRBV25-1; clone_size: -; d_call: -; j_call: TRBJ2-5; cdr3_nt: TGTGCCAGCAGTGAACGGGACACCTATCAAGAGACCCAGTACTTC; cdr3_aa: CASSERDTYQETQYF
v_call: TRBV5-1; clone_size: -; d_call: -; j_call: TRBJ1-1; cdr3_nt: TGCGCCAGCAGCTTTAGGGTGCCGAACACTGAAGCTTTCTTT; cdr3_aa: CASSFRVPNTEAFF
v_call: TRBV29-1; clone_size: few; d_call: TRBD2; j_call: TRBJ2-7; cdr3_nt: TGCAGCGTTGTGGGGGGACTAGTCTCTCCCTACGAGCAGTACTTC; cdr3_aa: CSVVGGLVSPYEQYF
v_call: TRBV15; clone_size: -; d_call: -; j_call: TRBJ1-6; cdr3_nt: TGTGCCACCAGCCCCGTGTCCCAGGGGCTCGGTTCACCCCTCCACTTT; cdr3_aa: CATSPVSQGLGSPLHF
v_call: TRBV7-2; clone_size: -; d_call: -; j_call: TRBJ2-5; cdr3_nt: TGTGCCAGCAGCTTAGGTCTTCGTGTAGAGACCCAGTACTTC; cdr3_aa: CASSLGLRVETQYF
v_call: TRBV9; clone_size: -; d_call: -; j_call: TRBJ2-1; cdr3_nt: TGTGCCAGCAGCGTAGGGTTAGGGTCCTTCAATGAGCAGTTCTTC; cdr3_aa: CASSVGLGSFNEQFF
v_call: TRBV6-2/TRBV6-3; clone_size: -; d_call: -; j_call: TRBJ2-7; cdr3_nt: TGTGCCAGCGGGCTAGCCTACTACGAGCAGTACTTC; cdr3_aa: CASGLAYYEQYF
v_call: TRBV7-9; clone_size: once; d_call: -; j_call: TRBJ2-5; cdr3_nt: TGTGCCAGCACCCCGCGTTGGGGGGGGGCTGGGGAGACCCAGTACTTC; cdr3_aa: CASTPRWGGAGETQYF
v_call: TRBV2; clone_size: -; d_call: -; j_call: TRBJ2-4; cdr3_nt: TGTGCCAGCAGTGATCCCGTAGGGAACTTAGCCAAAAACATTCAGTACTTC; cdr3_aa: CASSDPVGNLAKNIQYF
v_call: TRBV29-1; clone_size: -; d_call: TRBD1; j_call: TRBJ2-7; cdr3_nt: TGCAGCGTTGAGACAGGGGCGGGCGAGCAGTACTTC; cdr3_aa: CSVETGAGEQYF
v_call: TRBV6-1; clone_size: -; d_call: TRBD1; j_call: TRBJ2-6; cdr3_nt: TGTGCCAGCAGTGTCCAGGGGGCTGGGGCCAACGTCCTGACTTTC; cdr3_aa: CASSVQGAGANVLTF
v_call: TRBV29-1; clone_size: -; d_call: TRBD2; j_call: TRBJ2-3; cdr3_nt: TGCAGCGTTGAAGTCCCGGGACTAGCGGGAGATAGCACAGATACGCAGTATTTT; cdr3_aa: CSVEVPGLAGDSTDTQYF
v_call: TRBV12-3/TRBV12-4; clone_size: -; d_call: -; j_call: TRBJ1-2; cdr3_nt: TGTGCCAGCAGTTCCGGGGGCTCGGGCTACACCTTC; cdr3_aa: CASSSGGSGYTF
v_call: TRBV20-1; clone_size: -; d_call: -; j_call: TRBJ2-1; cdr3_nt: TGCAGTGCTAAAAGTCCCTCTAGCTCCTACAATGAGCAGTTCTTC; cdr3_aa: CSAKSPSSSYNEQFF
v_call: TRBV20-1; clone_size: -; d_call: TRBD2; j_call: TRBJ2-5; cdr3_nt: TGCAGTGCTAGAGAGGATAGCGGGGGGCCCTTCCAAGAGACCCAGTACTTC; cdr3_aa: CSAREDSGGPFQETQYF
v_call: TRBV29-1; clone_size: -; d_call: TRBD2; j_call: TRBJ2-7; cdr3_nt: TGCAGCGTCACGGGGGGGCAGCACTACGAGCAGTACTTC; cdr3_aa: CSVTGGQHYEQYF
v_call: TRBV5-4; clone_size: -; d_call: TRBD2; j_call: TRBJ2-5; cdr3_nt: TGTGCCAGCAGCCCTCGGGGCGGGGGGGCGGAGACCCAGTACTTC; cdr3_aa: CASSPRGGGAETQYF
v_call: TRBV5-1; clone_size: -; d_call: -; j_call: TRBJ2-7; cdr3_nt: TGCGCCAGCAGCTTCCGGATCCCCTACGAGCAGTACTTC; cdr3_aa: CASSFRIPYEQYF
v_call: TRBV14; clone_size: once; d_call: -; j_call: TRBJ1-5; cdr3_nt: TGTGCCAGCAGCCAACAAGGGCATCAGCCCCAGCATTTT; cdr3_aa: CASSQQGHQPQHF
v_call: TRBV3-1; clone_size: -; d_call: TRBD1; j_call: TRBJ2-7; cdr3_nt: TGTGCCAGCTCCCAACGACCGGGACAGGGATACTACGAGCAGTACTTC; cdr3_aa: CASSQRPGQGYYEQYF
v_call: TRBV27; clone_size: -; d_call: TRBD2; j_call: TRBJ2-3; cdr3_nt: TGTGCCAGCAGCCTCCTGGGACTAGCTGCGGATACGCAGTATTTT; cdr3_aa: CASSLLGLAADTQYF
v_call: TRBV20-1; clone_size: -; d_call: TRBD1; j_call: TRBJ1-2; cdr3_nt: TGCAGTGCCCCGGGACAGGAGACCAACTATGGCTACACCTTC; cdr3_aa: CSAPGQETNYGYTF
v_call: TRBV7-6; clone_size: -; d_call: -; j_call: TRBJ1-6; cdr3_nt: TGTGCCAGCAAAGGCAGGGAGTATAATTCACCCCTCCACTTT; cdr3_aa: CASKGREYNSPLHF
v_call: TRBV9; clone_size: -; d_call: -; j_call: TRBJ2-5; cdr3_nt: TGTGCCAGCAGCCGTAGTGGTAGGGTCCAAGAGACCCAGTACTTC; cdr3_aa: CASSRSGRVQETQYF
v_call: TRBV5-1; clone_size: -; d_call: -; j_call: TRBJ2-7; cdr3_nt: TGCGCCAGCAGCTTTGGTGGGGGGAGCTCCTACGAGCAGTACTTC; cdr3_aa: CASSFGGGSSYEQYF
v_call: TRBV10-3; clone_size: -; d_call: TRBD1; j_call: TRBJ2-5; cdr3_nt: TGTGCCTCCTCTCCGGGACAGGGGGCATCCCAAGAGACCCAGTACTTC; cdr3_aa: CASSPGQGASQETQYF
v_call: TRBV11-3; clone_size: -; d_call: TRBD2; j_call: TRBJ2-3; cdr3_nt: TGTGCCAGCAGCTTTAGCGGGGGGGCGGCAGATACGCAGTATTTT; cdr3_aa: CASSFSGGAADTQYF
v_call: TRBV29-1; clone_size: -; d_call: TRBD1; j_call: TRBJ2-7; cdr3_nt: TGCAGCGCGAAGGACAGGGGAAGCGACGAGCAGTACTTC; cdr3_aa: CSAKDRGSDEQYF
v_call: TRBV29-1; clone_size: -; d_call: TRBD1; j_call: TRBJ2-5; cdr3_nt: TGCAGCGTTGAATATGCCTCCGGGACAGGGGCGGGGACCCAGTACTTC; cdr3_aa: CSVEYASGTGAGTQYF
v_call: TRBV9; clone_size: -; d_call: TRBD2; j_call: TRBJ2-3; cdr3_nt: TGTGCCAGCAGTTGGCGGGGGGACCCCACAGATACGCAGTATTTT; cdr3_aa: CASSWRGDPTDTQYF
v_call: TRBV4-1; clone_size: -; d_call: TRBD2; j_call: TRBJ2-1; cdr3_nt: TGCGCCAGCAGCCAGGTGACTAGCGGGGATTACAATGAGCAGTTCTTC; cdr3_aa: CASSQVTSGDYNEQFF
v_call: TRBV30; clone_size: -; d_call: -; j_call: TRBJ2-1; cdr3_nt: TGTGCCTGGAGCGGAGGAGTTCTTAACAATGAGCAGTTCTTC; cdr3_aa: CAWSGGVLNNEQFF
v_call: TRBV6-2/TRBV6-3; clone_size: -; d_call: -; j_call: TRBJ2-3; cdr3_nt: TGTGCCAGCAGTTATCCAGGGGATACGCAGTATTTT; cdr3_aa: CASSYPGDTQYF
v_call: TRBV6-2/TRBV6-3; clone_size: -; d_call: -; j_call: TRBJ1-6; cdr3_nt: TGTGCCAGCAGTTACCCCAGGGACCTTCATTCACCCCTCCACTTT; cdr3_aa: CASSYPRDLHSPLHF
v_call: TRBV13; clone_size: -; d_call: -; j_call: TRBJ2-7; cdr3_nt: TGTGCCAGCAGCTTAGCGGCTGACTACGAGCAGTACTTC; cdr3_aa: CASSLAADYEQYF
v_call: TRBV27; clone_size: -; d_call: -; j_call: TRBJ1-5; cdr3_nt: TGTGCCAGGGGTTTGCTTGGAAATCAGCCCCAGCATTTT; cdr3_aa: CARGLLGNQPQHF
v_call: TRBV15; clone_size: -; d_call: TRBD2; j_call: TRBJ2-1; cdr3_nt: TGTGCCACGGGTGTTGGGGCGGGGGGGTATGAGCAGTTCTTC; cdr3_aa: CATGVGAGGYEQFF
v_call: TRBV29-1; clone_size: -; d_call: -; j_call: TRBJ2-5; cdr3_nt: TGCAGCGACCTAACAGGGGGGGAAGAGACCCAGTACTTC; cdr3_aa: CSDLTGGEETQYF
v_call: TRBV20-1; clone_size: -; d_call: -; j_call: TRBJ2-1; cdr3_nt: TGCAGTGCTAGAGACAGGGTCTCCTACAATGAGCAGTTCTTC; cdr3_aa: CSARDRVSYNEQFF
v_call: TRBV29-1; clone_size: -; d_call: -; j_call: TRBJ1-2; cdr3_nt: TGCAGCTCCCTAGGGGGGAACCATGGCTACACCTTC; cdr3_aa: CSSLGGNHGYTF
v_call: TRBV9; clone_size: once; d_call: TRBD1; j_call: TRBJ2-2; cdr3_nt: TGTGCCAGCAGGCGACAGGGTAACACCGGGGAGCTGTTTTTT; cdr3_aa: CASRRQGNTGELFF
v_call: TRBV9; clone_size: few; d_call: -; j_call: TRBJ1-5; cdr3_nt: TGTGCCAGCAGCGTTGGGTCTGGTCAGCCCCAGCATTTT; cdr3_aa: CASSVGSGQPQHF
v_call: TRBV29-1; clone_size: -; d_call: -; j_call: TRBJ1-1; cdr3_nt: TGCAGCGTTGAAGATTTTAAGGGGACCGGAGGGTTTGGCACTGAAGCTTTCTTT; cdr3_aa: CSVEDFKGTGGFGTEAFF